Listed below are T cell receptor beta chains from one sample, sequenced in a study of blood T cell repertoires in COVID-19. The assay was immunoSEQ multiplex PCR, and TCRdb's table has in-frame clones only and misses some. The profile shows hundreds of thousands of clones, 80% to 90% of them singletons. Sequencing input: peripheral blood. The receptors here all came from a man aged 35-49 years with acute or convalescent COVID-19. Each CDR3 is given with its conserved first and last residue. D genes are given only for firm matches. Size tells how often a clone was seen (once, few, many) or the class of an expanded clone, and some rows leave it out.

clone_size cdr3_length d_call j_call v_call cdr3_nt cdr3_aa
. 16 TRBD1 TRBJ1-6 TRBV5-4 TGTGCCAGCAGCTTAGGTGGGACAGGCGTTAATTCACCCCTCCACTTT CASSLGGTGVNSPLHF
. 14 . TRBJ2-5 TRBV3-1/TRBV3-2 TGTGCCAGCAGCCAAGCACCGCGTGGAGAGACCCAGTACTTC CASSQAPRGETQYF
. 15 TRBD1 TRBJ1-1 TRBV9 TGTGCCAGCAGCGCAGGGGGGCCCCTAGTGACTGAAGCTTTCTTT CASSAGGPLVTEAFF
. 14 TRBD1 TRBJ2-1 TRBV7-9 TGTGCCAGCAGCGTGGACAGGAGAGACAATGAGCAGTTCTTC CASSVDRRDNEQFF
. 14 . TRBJ1-1 TRBV6-5 TGTGCCAGCAGACCAGGACAAATGAACACTGAAGCTTTCTTT CASRPGQMNTEAFF
. 15 . TRBJ2-3 TRBV19 TGTGCCAGTAGCTTCGGGGGTAGGGACACAGATACGCAGTATTTT CASSFGGRDTDTQYF
. 14 . TRBJ1-2 TRBV27 TGTGCCAGCAGTTTCGGGAGGGGGGCTGAGGGCTACACCTTC CASSFGRGAEGYTF
. 16 . TRBJ2-7 TRBV6-5 TGTGCCAGCAGTTACTCCCGCCTCAGCGGAGCCTACGAGCAGTACTTC CASSYSRLSGAYEQYF
. 14 . TRBJ1-2 TRBV2 TGTGCCAGCAACGCAATTACAGGGACCTATGGCTACACCTTC CASNAITGTYGYTF
. 12 TRBD1 TRBJ2-7 TRBV18 TGTGCCAGCTCACGCGACAGGGACGAGCAGTACTTC CASSRDRDEQYF
. 18 . TRBJ1-6 TRBV5-1 TGCGCCAGCAGCCAACGCTTGTGGGGAACGACAGTTGATTCACCCCTCCACTTT CASSQRLWGTTVDSPLHF
. 14 TRBD1 TRBJ1-2 TRBV6-5 TGTGCCAGCAGTCGGACAGGGGAGGGGTATGGCTACACCTTC CASSRTGEGYGYTF
few 15 . TRBJ1-2 TRBV7-2 TGTGCCAGCAGCTTAGAAGTGAGCACGGGCTATGGCTACACCTTC CASSLEVSTGYGYTF
. 16 TRBD1 TRBJ1-1 TRBV5-1 TGCGCCAGCAGCTTGGAAGGGACAGGGATTAACACTGAAGCTTTCTTT CASSLEGTGINTEAFF
. 13 . TRBJ1-1 TRBV12-3/TRBV12-4 TGTGCCAGCAGACGGGAAATCGGCACTGAAGCTTTCTTT CASRREIGTEAFF
. 13 . TRBJ1-1 TRBV3-1/TRBV3-2 TGTGCCAGCAGCTGGGGACATGACACTGAAGCTTTCTTT CASSWGHDTEAFF
. 15 . TRBJ2-6 TRBV18 TGTGCCAGCTCACCACCGTCAGCTGGGGCCAACGTCCTGACTTTC CASSPPSAGANVLTF
. 16 . TRBJ2-7 TRBV5-1 TGCGCCAGCAGCTTGGCCGGGGGTAGTGGATCCTACGAGCAGTACTTC CASSLAGGSGSYEQYF
. 13 . TRBJ2-4 TRBV5-1 TGCGCCAGCAGCTTGGCCGGAGAAAACATTCAGTACTTC CASSLAGENIQYF
. 15 TRBD2 TRBJ2-7 TRBV28 TGTGCCAGCAACCCTAGCGGGGGACACTCCTACGAGCAGTACTTC CASNPSGGHSYEQYF
few 16 TRBD1 TRBJ2-7 TRBV5-8 TGTGCCAGCAGACCCAGACAGGGTCCGACCTCCTACGAGCAGTACTTC CASRPRQGPTSYEQYF
. 13 . TRBJ1-2 TRBV3-1/TRBV3-2 TGTGCCAGCAGCCAGGACAGTACCTATGGCTACACCTTC CASSQDSTYGYTF
. 13 . TRBJ1-2 TRBV30 TGTGCCTGGACCGAGGGTGTTGACTATGGCTACACCTTC CAWTEGVDYGYTF
. 14 . TRBJ2-1 TRBV4-3 TGCGCCAGCAGCCAAGATAGACTAGACGATGAGCAGTTCTTC CASSQDRLDDEQFF
. 16 TRBD2 TRBJ2-2 TRBV5-1 TGCGCCAGCAGCTTGGACGCGGTCGTAGCGGGAGGGGAGCTGTTTTTT CASSLDAVVAGGELFF
. 12 . TRBJ2-7 TRBV10-3 TGTGCCATCAGTGAGGTATCGGGGGAGCAGTACTTC CAISEVSGEQYF
. 15 TRBD1 TRBJ1-4 TRBV27 TGTGCCAGCAGTTTATGGGGACAGCATAATGAAAAACTGTTTTTT CASSLWGQHNEKLFF
. 18 . TRBJ1-6 TRBV5-1 TGCGCCAGCAGCTTGGCTTCAACAGGTGGTCCCGACAATTCACCCCTCCACTTT CASSLASTGGPDNSPLHF
few 14 TRBD1 TRBJ1-6 TRBV28 TGTGCCAGCAGTTCGACAGGGATAGTTTCACCCCTCCACTTT CASSSTGIVSPLHF
. 14 . TRBJ1-1 TRBV30 TGTGCCTGGAGTGTAAACCCAGGGAACACTGAAGCTTTCTTT CAWSVNPGNTEAFF
. 10 . TRBJ1-1 TRBV6-5 TGTGCCAGCATCCAGGGGAAAGCTTTCTTT CASIQGKAFF
. 15 . TRBJ2-7 TRBV12-2 TGTGCAAGTCGCTTACGCAGGGGGGATTCCTACGAGCAGTACTTC CASRLRRGDSYEQYF
. 13 . TRBJ1-3 TRBV3-1/TRBV3-2 TGTGCCAGCAGTCTATCCTCTGGAAACACCATATATTTT CASSLSSGNTIYF
. 15 . TRBJ1-1 TRBV11-1 TGTGCCAGCAGCTCCCGACAGGCCCGTAACACTGAAGCTTTCTTT CASSSRQARNTEAFF
. 15 TRBD2 TRBJ2-3 TRBV9 TGTGCCAGCAGCGTAGGGAGCGGGGGGACAGATACGCAGTATTTT CASSVGSGGTDTQYF
. 16 TRBD1 TRBJ1-2 TRBV19 TGTGCCAGTAGAGACACCGGGACAGGGAATAACTATGGCTACACCTTC CASRDTGTGNNYGYTF
. 13 . TRBJ2-5 TRBV13 TGTGCCAGCAGCTTTGACATCCAAGAGACCCAGTACTTC CASSFDIQETQYF
once 14 . TRBJ2-7 TRBV2 TGTGCCAGCAGTAGGCAGGCCACTCTCTACGAGCAGTACTTC CASSRQATLYEQYF
. 13 . TRBJ1-1 TRBV12-3/TRBV12-4 TGTGCCAGCAGTTTCTTTGGGGCAGACGAAGCTTTCTTT CASSFFGADEAFF
. 15 TRBD1 TRBJ2-2 TRBV3-1/TRBV3-2 TGTGCCAGCAGCGAAAGGGGGCAAGGGACCGGGGAGCTGTTTTTT CASSERGQGTGELFF
. 14 . TRBJ2-3 TRBV4-2 TGTGCCAGCAGCCAAGAGGAGGTAAAAGATACGCAGTATTTT CASSQEEVKDTQYF
. 14 TRBD1 TRBJ1-4 TRBV9 TGTGCCAGCAGCGAGGGGGCGAGGGCCGAAAAACTGTTTTTT CASSEGARAEKLFF